Sequencing of this T cell receptor (beta chain) was carried out in a study of cytomegalovirus exposure and HLA in healthy donors. This clone was observed a handful of times. The antigen is unknown. Only in-frame clones appear in the TCRdb table, and some are missing; sequencing was by immunoSEQ multiplex PCR. Of about 130,000 clones in the sample, 75% to 90% were seen once. Findings and caveats of the study: A few CMV-associated chains proved CMV antigen-specific in vitro.

The receptor's source is a woman under 30 in good health and CMV-seronegative. The sample comprised PBMCs.

CDR3 protein: CASSVSIQSQPQHF. The CDR3 DNA is TGTGCCAGCAGCGTAAGCATACAGAGTCAGCCCCAGCATTTT. V and J are TRBV2 and TRBJ1-5; D ambiguous. Germline V CDR1 and CDR2: SNHLY, FYNNEI. V lost 6 bases and J 6 bases, leaving 15 bases between the germline ends. The CDR3 has 14 residues.